The rows below give T cell receptor beta chains drawn from one sample of a study of T cell repertoires in cytomegalovirus infection. TCRdb reprocessed the reads with MiXCR, giving one entry per CDR3 protein. The data hold about 680,000 distinct CDR3 sequences, with roughly 24% observed a single time. Material for sequencing was CD8+ T cells from PBMCs. These receptors were obtained from a human donor in good health (CMV status not recorded). Some clones in this sample may be carry-over from other donors' samples. Each CDR3 is given with its conserved first and last residue. Each record gives: clone size, D gene, J gene, V gene, CDR3 protein, CDR3 DNA. A D gene is named only where the DNA matches it firmly. Clone size, where shown, is once, few, many, or a class for clones that have expanded.

NA | NA | TRBJ2-2 | TRBV28 | CASSSLTLDLSSGGELFF | TGTGCCAGCAGTTCCCTCACCCTGGACCTGAGTAGCGGCGGGGAGCTGTTTTTT
NA | TRBD2 | TRBJ2-3 | TRBV7-9 | CASSGTGTSGSTQYF | TGTGCCAGCAGTGGTACCGGGACTAGCGGGAGTACGCAGTATTTT
few | NA | TRBJ2-1 | TRBV6-6 | CASSYSMGSGNNEQFF | TGTGCCAGCAGTTACTCGATGGGATCGGGAAACAATGAGCAGTTCTTC
NA | TRBD2 | TRBJ2-5 | TRBV20-1 | CSANLAGGLETQYF | TGCAGTGCCAATTTAGCGGGGGGCTTAGAGACCCAGTACTTC
NA | NA | TRBJ1-1 | TRBV10-3 | CAIGDLNTEAFF | TGTGCCATCGGCGACTTGAACACTGAAGCTTTCTTT
NA | NA | TRBJ2-5 | TRBV27 | CASNRGTWGAETQYF | TGTGCCAGCAACAGGGGTACTTGGGGGGCGGAGACCCAGTACTTC
NA | NA | TRBJ1-2 | TRBV28 | CASSFPGGDGYTF | TGTGCCAGCAGTTTCCCAGGAGGAGATGGCTACACCTTC
NA | NA | TRBJ2-5 | TRBV13 | CASSLGRARETQYF | TGTGCCAGCAGCTTGGGTCGGGCCAGGGAGACCCAGTACTTC
many | NA | TRBJ2-1 | TRBV7-2 | CASSLVPTATALSYNEQFF | TGTGCCAGCAGCTTAGTACCGACAGCTACCGCTCTCTCCTACAATGAGCAGTTCTTC
many | NA | TRBJ1-1 | TRBV7-9 | CASSLEATEAFF | TGTGCCAGCAGCTTGGAGGCCACTGAAGCTTTCTTT
NA | NA | TRBJ2-1 | TRBV5-4 | CASSLTGTNEQFF | TGTGCCAGCAGCTTGACAGGGACTAATGAGCAGTTCTTC
NA | TRBD1 | TRBJ1-2 | TRBV27 | CASSLVTGTEIIYGYTF | TGTGCCAGCAGTTTAGTCACCGGGACAGAAATTATTTATGGCTACACCTTC
NA | TRBD1 | TRBJ1-2 | TRBV7-2 | CASGLGQGGDYGYTF | TGTGCCAGCGGCTTGGGACAGGGTGGGGACTATGGCTACACCTTC
few | TRBD1 | TRBJ1-4 | TRBV10-3 | CAISEARRDFRGRVEKLFF | TGTGCCATCAGTGAGGCCAGAAGGGATTTCAGGGGGCGTGTAGAAAAACTGTTTTTT
many | TRBD1 | TRBJ2-1 | TRBV28 | CASLRGTASFNEQFF | TGTGCCAGCCTCAGGGGGACAGCCAGTTTCAATGAGCAGTTCTTC
NA | TRBD1 | TRBJ2-4 | TRBV29-1 | CSVEGGTGPEGDIQDF | TGCAGCGTTGAAGGTGGGACAGGGCCCGAAGGGGACATTCAGGACTTC
few | NA | TRBJ2-7 | TRBV7-9 | CASSSRQSYEQYF | TGTGCCAGCAGCTCCCGACAGAGCTACGAGCAGTACTTC
many | NA | TRBJ1-1 | TRBV6-1 | CAAASGAEAFF | TGTGCAGCAGCGAGTGGGGCTGAAGCTTTCTTT
NA | TRBD2 | TRBJ2-2 | TRBV29-1 | CSSTPGRGGTGELFF | TGCAGCTCCACCCCGGGGCGGGGGGGCACCGGGGAGCTGTTTTTT
many | TRBD2 | TRBJ2-3 | TRBV19 | CASSFGGVDTQYF | TGTGCCAGTAGTTTCGGGGGGGTAGATACGCAGTATTTT
NA | TRBD1 | TRBJ2-5 | TRBV7-9 | CASSSRDRDETQYF | TGTGCCAGCAGCTCCCGGGACAGGGATGAGACCCAGTACTTC
few | NA | TRBJ1-1 | TRBV27 | CASSLGHATEAFF | TGTGCCAGCAGTTTAGGGCATGCCACTGAAGCTTTCTTT
NA | TRBD1 | TRBJ1-2 | TRBV6-2/TRBV6-3 | CASSSPVTEGAYGYTF | TGTGCCAGCAGTTCTCCTGTGACCGAGGGGGCCTATGGCTACACCTTC
few | NA | TRBJ2-5 | TRBV6-5 | CASSYAVSGTQYF | TGTGCCAGCAGTTACGCCGTCTCCGGGACTCAGTACTTC
few | TRBD2 | TRBJ2-7 | TRBV3-1 | CASSHTGTSTYEQYF | TGTGCCAGCAGCCACACCGGGACTAGCACCTACGAGCAGTACTTC
many | NA | TRBJ2-5 | TRBV7-7 | CASSLGRGETQYF | TGTGCTAGCAGCTTAGGGCGAGGGGAGACCCAGTACTTC
NA | NA | TRBJ2-7 | TRBV29-1 | CSVRALYEQYF | TGCAGCGTTAGGGCCTTATACGAGCAGTACTTC
many | NA | TRBJ2-7 | TRBV6-1 | CASSENWAVGDEQYF | TGTGCCAGCAGTGAAAACTGGGCCGTCGGTGACGAGCAGTACTTC
NA | NA | TRBJ1-5 | TRBV19 | CASSMGDVSNQPQHF | TGTGCCAGTAGTATGGGGGACGTTAGCAATCAGCCCCAGCATTTT
NA | NA | TRBJ2-3 | TRBV20-1 | CSARDSWGPTDTQYF | TGCAGTGCTAGAGATTCGTGGGGGCCCACAGATACGCAGTATTTT
NA | TRBD2 | TRBJ2-3 | TRBV28 | CASSFPTSGGAPDTQYF | TGTGCCAGCAGTTTCCCCACTAGCGGGGGGGCTCCAGATACGCAGTATTTT
few | TRBD2 | TRBJ2-3 | TRBV4-2 | CASSQPAGGSTDTQYF | TGTGCCAGCAGCCAACCAGCGGGGGGATCCACAGATACGCAGTATTTT
few | NA | TRBJ1-1 | TRBV7-9 | CASSVTLTEAFF | TGTGCCAGCAGTGTGACTCTCACTGAAGCTTTCTTT